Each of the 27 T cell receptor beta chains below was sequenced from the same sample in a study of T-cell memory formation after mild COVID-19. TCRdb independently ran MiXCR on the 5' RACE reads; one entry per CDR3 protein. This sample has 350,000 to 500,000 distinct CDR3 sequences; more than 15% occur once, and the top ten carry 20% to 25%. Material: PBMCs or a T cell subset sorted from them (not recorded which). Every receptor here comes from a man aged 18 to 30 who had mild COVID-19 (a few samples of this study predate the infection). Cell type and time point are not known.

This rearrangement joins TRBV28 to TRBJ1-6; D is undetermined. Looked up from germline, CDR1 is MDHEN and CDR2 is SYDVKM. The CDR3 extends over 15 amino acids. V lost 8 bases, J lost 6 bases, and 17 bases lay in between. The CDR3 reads CASCRGVGSNSPLHF. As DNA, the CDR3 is TGTGCCAGCTGCCGCGGGGTCGGGTCTAATTCACCCCTCCACTTT.

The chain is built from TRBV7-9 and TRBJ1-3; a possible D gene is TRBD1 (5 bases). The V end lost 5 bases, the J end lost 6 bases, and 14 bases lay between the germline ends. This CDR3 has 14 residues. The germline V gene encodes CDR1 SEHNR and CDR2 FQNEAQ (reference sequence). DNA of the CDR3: TGTGCCAGCAGCACGACAGTTCTGCAAAACACCATATATTTT. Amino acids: CASSTTVLQNTIYF. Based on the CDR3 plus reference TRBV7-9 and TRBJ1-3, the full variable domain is DTGVSQNPRHKITKRGQNVTFRCDPISEHNRLYWYRQTLGQGPEFLTYFQNEAQLEKSRLLSDRFSAERPKGSFSTLEIQRTEQGDSAMYLCASSTTVLQNTIYFGEGSWLTVV.

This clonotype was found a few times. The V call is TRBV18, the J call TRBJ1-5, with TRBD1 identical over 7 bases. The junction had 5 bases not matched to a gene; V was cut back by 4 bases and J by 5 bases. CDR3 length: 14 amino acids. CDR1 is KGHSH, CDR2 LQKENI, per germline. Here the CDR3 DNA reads TGTGCCAGCTCACGACCGGGACAGCATCAGCCCCAGCATTTT. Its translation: CASSRPGQHQPQHF.

The CDR3 region is CASSNRVGKNIQYF. DNA of the CDR3: TGTGCCAGCAGCAACAGGGTAGGCAAAAACATTCAGTACTTC. The chain is built from TRBV13 and TRBJ2-4, with D possibly being TRBD1 (6 bases). The germline V gene has CDR1 PRHDT and CDR2 FYEKMQ (reference sequence). Trimming left V 5 bases short and J 3 bases short, with 11 bases between. The CDR3 is 14 residues long.

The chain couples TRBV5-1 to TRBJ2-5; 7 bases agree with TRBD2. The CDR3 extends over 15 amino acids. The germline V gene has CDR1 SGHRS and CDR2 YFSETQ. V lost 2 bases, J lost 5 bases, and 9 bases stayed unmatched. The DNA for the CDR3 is TGCGCCAGCAGCTTCGGAGCGGGGTATGGGGAGACCCAGTACTTC. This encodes CASSFGAGYGETQYF.

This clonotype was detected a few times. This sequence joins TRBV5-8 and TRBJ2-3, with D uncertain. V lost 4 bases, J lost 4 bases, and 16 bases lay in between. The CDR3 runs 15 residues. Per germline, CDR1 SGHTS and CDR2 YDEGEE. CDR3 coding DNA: TGTGCCAGCAGCGGGGTCCGACCCCGCGCAGATACGCAGTATTTT. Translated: CASSGVRPRADTQYF.

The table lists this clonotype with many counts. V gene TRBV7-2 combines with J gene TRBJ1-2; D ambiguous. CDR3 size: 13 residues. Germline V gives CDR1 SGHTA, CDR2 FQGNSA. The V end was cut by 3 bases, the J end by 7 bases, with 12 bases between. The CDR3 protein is CASSFPDVRGYTF. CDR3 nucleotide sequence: TGTGCCAGCAGCTTCCCGGACGTCCGTGGCTACACCTTC.

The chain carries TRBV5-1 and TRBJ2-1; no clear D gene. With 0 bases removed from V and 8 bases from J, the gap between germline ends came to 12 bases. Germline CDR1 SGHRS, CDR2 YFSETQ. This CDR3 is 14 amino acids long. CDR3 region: CASSLVVGVYEQFF. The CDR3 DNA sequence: TGCGCCAGCAGCTTGGTGGTGGGCGTGTATGAGCAGTTCTTC.

In nucleotides, the CDR3 is TGTGCCAGCAGCTTAGTCAGGGCGGGCACTGAAGCTTTCTTT. This translates into CASSLVRAGTEAFF. V and J are TRBV7-9 and TRBJ1-1; perhaps TRBD1 as D (5 bases). CDR3 length: 14 amino acids. The germline V gene has CDR1 SEHNR and CDR2 FQNEAQ (reference sequence). The V end was cut by 1 base, the J end by 4 bases, with 10 bases between.

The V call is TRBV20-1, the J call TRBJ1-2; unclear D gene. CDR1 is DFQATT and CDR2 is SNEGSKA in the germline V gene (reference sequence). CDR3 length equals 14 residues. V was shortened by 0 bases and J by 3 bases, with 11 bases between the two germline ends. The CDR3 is CSARDLTVYYGYTF. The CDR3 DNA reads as TGCAGTGCTAGAGATCTAACGGTTTACTATGGCTACACCTTC.

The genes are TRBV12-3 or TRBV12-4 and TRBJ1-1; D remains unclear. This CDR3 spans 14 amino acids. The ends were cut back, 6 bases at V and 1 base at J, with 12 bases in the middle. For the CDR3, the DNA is TGTGCCAGCAGGGCCCATGACGAGAACACTGAAGCTTTCTTT. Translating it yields CASRAHDENTEAFF.

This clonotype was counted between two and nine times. This chain's CDR3 is CASSSNAGTSRVSETQYF. CDR3 sequence (DNA): TGTGCCAGCAGCTCAAACGCCGGGACTAGTCGTGTATCGGAGACCCAGTACTTC. The chain employs TRBV7-9 and TRBJ2-5; 8 bases match TRBD2. CDR1 and CDR2 (germline): SEHNR, FQNEAQ (reference sequence). The CDR3 extends over 18 amino acids. The trim removed 4 bases at V and 5 bases at J, leaving 18 bases unmatched.

The CDR3 spells CASSSRLAGLQYV. CDR3 nucleotides: TGTGCCAGCAGTTCAAGACTAGCGGGGTTACAGTACGTC. J is TRBJ2-7 and V is TRBV6-5, with TRBD2 matching 11 bases. Per the germline V gene, CDR1 is MNHEY and CDR2 is SVGAGI. This CDR3 is built from 13 residues. V trimming: 4 bases; J trimming: 10 bases; junction bases outside the gene matches: 6.

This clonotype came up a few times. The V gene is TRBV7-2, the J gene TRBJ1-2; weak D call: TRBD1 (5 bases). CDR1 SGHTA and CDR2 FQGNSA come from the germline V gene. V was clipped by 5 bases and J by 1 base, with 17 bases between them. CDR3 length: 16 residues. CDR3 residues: CASSPMPGLVNYGYTF. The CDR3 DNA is TGTGCCAGCAGCCCGATGCCAGGGCTCGTTAACTATGGCTACACCTTC.

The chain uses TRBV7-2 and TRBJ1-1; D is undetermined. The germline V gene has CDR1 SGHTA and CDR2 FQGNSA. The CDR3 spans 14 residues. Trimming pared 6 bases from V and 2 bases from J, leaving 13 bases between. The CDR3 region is CASSFGPSNTEAFF. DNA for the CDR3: TGTGCCAGCAGTTTCGGACCCTCCAACACTGAAGCTTTCTTT.

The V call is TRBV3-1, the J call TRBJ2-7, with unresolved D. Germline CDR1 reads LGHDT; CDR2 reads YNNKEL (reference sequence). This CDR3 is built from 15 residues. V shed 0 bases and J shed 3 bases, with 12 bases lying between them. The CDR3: CASSQDFGTGYEQYF. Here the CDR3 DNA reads TGTGCCAGCAGCCAAGATTTCGGCACCGGCTACGAGCAGTACTTC.

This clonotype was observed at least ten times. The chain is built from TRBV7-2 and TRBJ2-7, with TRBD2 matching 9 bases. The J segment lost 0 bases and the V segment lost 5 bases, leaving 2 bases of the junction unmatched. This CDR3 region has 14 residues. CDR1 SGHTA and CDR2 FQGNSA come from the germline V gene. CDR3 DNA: TGTGCCAGCAGCCAACTAGCGGGCTCCTACGAGCAGTACTTC. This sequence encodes CASSQLAGSYEQYF.

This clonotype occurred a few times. CDR3 amino acids: CASSLNTRDQPQHF. CDR3 nucleotide sequence: TGTGCCAGCAGTTTAAATACAAGAGATCAGCCCCAGCATTTT. The chain recombines TRBV28 with TRBJ1-5; D ambiguous. The CDR3 has 14 residues. Germline CDR1 is MDHEN and CDR2 is SYDVKM. Trimming removed 2 bases at V and 5 bases at J, with 10 bases between.

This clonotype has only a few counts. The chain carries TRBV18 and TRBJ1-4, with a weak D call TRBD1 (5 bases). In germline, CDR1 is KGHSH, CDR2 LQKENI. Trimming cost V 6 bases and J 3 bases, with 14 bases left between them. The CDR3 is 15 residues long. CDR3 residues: CASSMGQTPNEKLFF. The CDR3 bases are TGTGCCAGCTCGATGGGGCAGACTCCTAATGAAAAACTGTTTTTT.

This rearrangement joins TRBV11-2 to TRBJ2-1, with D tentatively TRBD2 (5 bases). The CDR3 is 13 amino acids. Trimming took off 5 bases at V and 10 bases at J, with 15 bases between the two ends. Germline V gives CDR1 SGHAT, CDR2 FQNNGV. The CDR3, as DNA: TGTGCCAGCAGCCCCGTTCCGGGATGGGAGCAGTTCTTC. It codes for CASSPVPGWEQFF. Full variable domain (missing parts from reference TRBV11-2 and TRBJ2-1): EAGVAQSPRYKIIEKRQSVAFWCNPISGHATLYWYQQILGQGPKLLIQFQNNGVVDDSQLPKDRFSAERLKGVDSTLKIQPAKLEDSAVYLCASSPVPGWEQFFGPGTRLTVL.

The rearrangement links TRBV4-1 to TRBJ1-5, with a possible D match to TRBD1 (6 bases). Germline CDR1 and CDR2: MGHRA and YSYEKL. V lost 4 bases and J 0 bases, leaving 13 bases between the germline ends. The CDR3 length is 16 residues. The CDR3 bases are TGCGCCAGCAGCCCATGGACAGATTATAGCAATCAGCCCCAGCATTTT. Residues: CASSPWTDYSNQPQHF.

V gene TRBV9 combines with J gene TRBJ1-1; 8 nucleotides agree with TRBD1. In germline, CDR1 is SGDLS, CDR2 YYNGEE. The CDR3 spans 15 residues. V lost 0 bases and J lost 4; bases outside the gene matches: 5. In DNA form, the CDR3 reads TGTGCCAGCAGCGTAGGGGACAGGTTGGCCACTGAAGCTTTCTTT. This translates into CASSVGDRLATEAFF.

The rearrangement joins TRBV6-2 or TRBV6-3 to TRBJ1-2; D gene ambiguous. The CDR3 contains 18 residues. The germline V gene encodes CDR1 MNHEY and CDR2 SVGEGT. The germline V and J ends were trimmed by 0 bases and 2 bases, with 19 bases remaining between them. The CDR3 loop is CASSYSRIQVRPNYGYTF. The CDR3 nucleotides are TGTGCCAGCAGTTACTCGAGAATTCAAGTTCGACCCAACTATGGCTACACCTTC.

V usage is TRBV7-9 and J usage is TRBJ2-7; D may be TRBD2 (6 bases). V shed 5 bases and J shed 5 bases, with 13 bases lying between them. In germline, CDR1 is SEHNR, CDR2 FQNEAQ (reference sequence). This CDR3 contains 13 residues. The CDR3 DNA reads TGTGCCAGCAGCGAGACTAGTTCGGACGAGCAGTACTTC. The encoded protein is CASSETSSDEQYF.

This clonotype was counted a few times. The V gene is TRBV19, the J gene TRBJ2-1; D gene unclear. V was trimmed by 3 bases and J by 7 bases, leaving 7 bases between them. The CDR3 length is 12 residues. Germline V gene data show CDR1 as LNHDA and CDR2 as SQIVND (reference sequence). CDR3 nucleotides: TGTGCCAGTAGTATTCCCCCGAATGAGCAGTTCTTC. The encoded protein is CASSIPPNEQFF.

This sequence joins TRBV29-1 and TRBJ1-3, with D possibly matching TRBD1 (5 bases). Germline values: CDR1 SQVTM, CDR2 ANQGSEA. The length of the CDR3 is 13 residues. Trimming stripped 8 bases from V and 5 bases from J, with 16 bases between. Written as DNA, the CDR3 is TGCAGCTCCCCCCCACAGGATCGAAACACCATATATTTT. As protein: CSSPPQDRNTIYF. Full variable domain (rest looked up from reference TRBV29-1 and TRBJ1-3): SAVISQKPSRDICQRGTSLTIQCQVDSQVTMMFWYRQQPGQSLTLIATANQGSEATYESGFVIDKFPISRPNLTFSTLTVSNMSPEDSSIYLCSSPPQDRNTIYFGEGSWLTVV.

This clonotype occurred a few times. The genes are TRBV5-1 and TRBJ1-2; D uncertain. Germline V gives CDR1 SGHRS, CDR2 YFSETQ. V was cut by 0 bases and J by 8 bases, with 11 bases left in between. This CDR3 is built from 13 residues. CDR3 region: CASSLGVSGGYTF. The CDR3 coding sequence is TGCGCCAGCAGCTTGGGTGTCTCGGGGGGCTACACCTTC.